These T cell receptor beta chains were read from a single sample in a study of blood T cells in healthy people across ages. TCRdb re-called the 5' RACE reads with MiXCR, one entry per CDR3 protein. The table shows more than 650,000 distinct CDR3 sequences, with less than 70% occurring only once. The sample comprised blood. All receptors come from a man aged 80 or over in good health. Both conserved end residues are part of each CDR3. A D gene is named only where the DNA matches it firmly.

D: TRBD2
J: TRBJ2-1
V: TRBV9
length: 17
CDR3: CASSVTSGTSGTGEQFF

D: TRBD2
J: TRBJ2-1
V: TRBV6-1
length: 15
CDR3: CASSGTSGRFNEQFF

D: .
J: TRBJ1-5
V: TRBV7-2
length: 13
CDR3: CASSLGMDQPQHF

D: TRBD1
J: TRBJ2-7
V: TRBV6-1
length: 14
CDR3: CASSAAQGAYEQYF

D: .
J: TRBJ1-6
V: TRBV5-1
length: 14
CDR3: CASKEGLSNSPLHF

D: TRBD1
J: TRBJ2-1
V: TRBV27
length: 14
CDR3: CASRSGGLYNEQFF

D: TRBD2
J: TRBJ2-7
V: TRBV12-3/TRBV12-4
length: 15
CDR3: CASSTDLAGVVEQYF

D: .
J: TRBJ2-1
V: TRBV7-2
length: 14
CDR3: CVSSLGPRRNEQFF

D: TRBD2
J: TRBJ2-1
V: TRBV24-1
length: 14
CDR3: CATSGGGLDNEQFF

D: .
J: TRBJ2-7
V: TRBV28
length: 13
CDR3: CASCSAAPYEQYF

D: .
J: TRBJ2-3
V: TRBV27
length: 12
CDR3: CASRGENRYAYF

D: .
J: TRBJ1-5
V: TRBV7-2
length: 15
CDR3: CASTLVTGLDQPQHF

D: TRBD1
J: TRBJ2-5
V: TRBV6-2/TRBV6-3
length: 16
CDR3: CASRPFGGQGQETQYF

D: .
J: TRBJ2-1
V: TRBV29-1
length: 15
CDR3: CSATGTASSYNEQFF

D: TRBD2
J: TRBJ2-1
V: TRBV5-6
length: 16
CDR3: CASSLAAGGSSNEQFF

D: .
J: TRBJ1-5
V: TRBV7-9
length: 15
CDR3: CASSKDTRIISPQQF

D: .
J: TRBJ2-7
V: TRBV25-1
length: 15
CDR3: CASRVRRGGYYEQYF

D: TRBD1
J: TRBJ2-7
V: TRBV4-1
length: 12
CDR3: CASSTGGNEQYF

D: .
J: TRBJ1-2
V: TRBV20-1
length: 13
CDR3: CSASGGGDYGYTF

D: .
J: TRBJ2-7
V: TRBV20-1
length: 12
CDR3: CSAAFSTYEQYF

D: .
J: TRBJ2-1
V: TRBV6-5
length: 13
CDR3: CASSSNVGNEQFF

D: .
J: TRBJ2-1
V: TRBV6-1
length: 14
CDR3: CASSEVGLRDEQFF

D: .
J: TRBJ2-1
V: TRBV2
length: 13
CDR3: CASSESRGNEQFF

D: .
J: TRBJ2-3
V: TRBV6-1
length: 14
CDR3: CASRTQGDTDTQYF

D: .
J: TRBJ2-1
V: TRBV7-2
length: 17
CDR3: CASSLGLLGSSYNEQFF

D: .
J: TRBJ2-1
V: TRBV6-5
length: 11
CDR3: CATRGAIEQFF

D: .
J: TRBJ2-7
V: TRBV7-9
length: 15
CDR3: CASSPRTAFSYEQYF

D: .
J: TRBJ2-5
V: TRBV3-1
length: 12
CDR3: CASSRRQETQYF

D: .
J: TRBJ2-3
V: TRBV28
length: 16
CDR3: CASRLSPTGRGDTQYF

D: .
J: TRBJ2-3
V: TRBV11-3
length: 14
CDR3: CASSVDPATDTQYF

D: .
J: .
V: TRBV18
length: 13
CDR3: CASSELVNHEQYF

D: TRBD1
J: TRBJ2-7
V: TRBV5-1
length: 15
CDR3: CASSLAGDRGDEQYF

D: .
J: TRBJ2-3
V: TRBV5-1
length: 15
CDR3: CASTEWGLSTDTQYF

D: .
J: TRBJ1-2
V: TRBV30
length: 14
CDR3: CAWSMGPGSYGYTF

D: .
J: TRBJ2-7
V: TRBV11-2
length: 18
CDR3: CASSFRRRNGGGLDEQYF

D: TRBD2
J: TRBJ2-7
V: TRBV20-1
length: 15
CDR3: CSARSLAGGMYEQYF

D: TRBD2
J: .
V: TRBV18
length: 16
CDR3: CASSRTSGTSGETQYF

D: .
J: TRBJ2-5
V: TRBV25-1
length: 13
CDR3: CASSDTGQETQYF

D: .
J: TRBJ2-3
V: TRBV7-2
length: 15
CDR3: CASSPTTRGTDTQYF

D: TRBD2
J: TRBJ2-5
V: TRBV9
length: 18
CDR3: CASSGEFQLAGGGETQYF

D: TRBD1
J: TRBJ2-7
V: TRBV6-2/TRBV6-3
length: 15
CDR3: CASSWGQLPSYEQYF

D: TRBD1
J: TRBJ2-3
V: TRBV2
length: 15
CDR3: CASTRQGEPTDTQYF

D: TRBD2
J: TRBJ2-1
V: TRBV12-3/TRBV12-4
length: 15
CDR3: CASSFSLGGSIEQFF

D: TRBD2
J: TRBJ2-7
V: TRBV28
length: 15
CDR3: CASSSRTSGAYEQYF

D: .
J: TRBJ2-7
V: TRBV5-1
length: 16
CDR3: CASSDEDWVSPYEQYF

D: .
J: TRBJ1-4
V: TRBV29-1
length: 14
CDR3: CSVAGRSTNEKLFF

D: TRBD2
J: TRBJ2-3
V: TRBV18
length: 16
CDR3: CASSLTSGSARDTQYF

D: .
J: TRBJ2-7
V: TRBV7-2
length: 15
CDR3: CASSLGHGTYYEQYF